These 8 T cell receptor beta chains came from one sample sequenced in a study of cytomegalovirus exposure and HLA in healthy donors. A multiplex PCR was run with 60 Vbeta primers and 13 Jbeta primers. Sequencing used immunoSEQ multiplex PCR; TCRdb keeps in-frame clones, though not all of them. Of 110,000 or so clones in the sample, around 68% were seen once. Sequenced sample: PBMCs. These receptors were collected from a woman in her 50s in good health and CMV-seropositive.

The rearrangement links TRBV28 to TRBJ2-3; tentative D call: TRBD2 (5 bases). Between the trimmed V and J ends, which lost 2 bases and 0 bases, there was a span of 15 bases. Germline loops: CDR1 MDHEN, CDR2 SYDVKM. The CDR3 loop spans 17 amino acids. The CDR3 sequence is CASSLRMAGTSTDTQYF. The CDR3 region has the DNA TGTGCCAGCAGTTTAAGGATGGCGGGTACTAGCACAGATACGCAGTATTTT.

The rearrangement joins TRBV2 to TRBJ1-1; D may be TRBD1 (6 bases). CDR3 length: 14 amino acids. V dropped 4 bases and J dropped 2 bases, with 11 bases sitting between them. CDR1 is SNHLY and CDR2 is FYNNEI in the germline V gene. CDR3 residues: CASSAIGGNTEAFF. The CDR3 DNA is TGTGCCAGCAGTGCGATAGGGGGAAACACTGAAGCTTTCTTT.

The chain employs TRBV7-9 and TRBJ2-5; possible D gene TRBD1, 6 bases. Germline V gene sequence: CDR1 SEHNR, CDR2 FQNEAQ (reference sequence). The CDR3 is 16 amino acids. Deletions cut 0 bases from V and 2 bases from J, with 13 bases between. CDR3 loop: CASSLARQRGQETQYF. In DNA form, the CDR3 reads TGTGCCAGCAGCTTAGCGCGGCAGAGGGGGCAAGAGACCCAGTACTTC.

Written as DNA, the CDR3 is TGTGCCAGCAGCTTAAGGCGGCCGGCCTACAATGAGCAGTTCTTC. Its translation: CASSLRRPAYNEQFF. V usage is TRBV7-8 and J usage is TRBJ2-1; D remains ambiguous. There are 15 residues in the CDR3. CDR1 and CDR2 from the germline V gene are SGHVS and FQNEAQ. V was pared by 2 bases and J by 2 bases, with 10 bases between.

The chain combines TRBV2 with TRBJ2-3, with TRBD2 matching 7 bases. V gave up 7 bases and J gave up 4 bases; unmatched junction bases: 2. CDR1 and CDR2 (germline): SNHLY, FYNNEI. There are 12 residues in the CDR3. The DNA for the CDR3 is TGTGCCAGCACGCGGGAGCCAGATACGCAGTATTTT. Translating it yields CASTREPDTQYF.

V usage is TRBV7-2 and J usage is TRBJ2-7, with TRBD2 as a possible D gene (6 bases). The germline V and J ends were trimmed by 1 base and 3 bases, with 10 bases remaining between them. CDR1 and CDR2 (germline): SGHTA, FQGNSA. The length of the CDR3 is 14 residues. The CDR3 region is CASSLETSSYEQYF. CDR3 DNA: TGTGCCAGCAGCTTAGAAACTAGCAGCTACGAGCAGTACTTC.

The chain joins TRBV4-3 to TRBJ2-3, with 10 bases fitting TRBD2. The V and J ends lost 0 bases and 1 base, in that order; junction bases with no gene match: 7. Germline V gene data show CDR1 as LGHNA and CDR2 as YSLEER. The CDR3 extends over 18 amino acids. DNA of the CDR3: TGCGCCAGCAGCCAAGAACTCAGCGGGGGGGCTGGCACAGATACGCAGTATTTT. Its translation: CASSQELSGGAGTDTQYF.

In nucleotides, the CDR3 is TGTGCCAGCAGCCCCCCTGTAGATGGCTACACCTTC. It yields the protein CASSPPVDGYTF. The chain links TRBV28 to TRBJ1-2; D unresolved. V lost 6 bases and J 6 bases, leaving 11 bases between the germline ends. The CDR3 spans 12 residues. Germline V gives CDR1 MDHEN, CDR2 SYDVKM.